This T cell receptor beta chain was identified during a study of blood T cell repertoires in COVID-19. The wider study: Specimens from acute and convalescent COVID-19 originated in the United States, Italy and Spain. T cells, B-cell-depleted T cells, or PBMCs provided the cDNA or gDNA that served as material.

Authors' processing steps: Reference gene primer amplification yielded estimated nucleated cell counts. Using immunoSEQ multiplex PCR, the repertoire was profiled, and TCRdb retains in-frame clones only, with some absent. V and J calls and clone size are as listed in that table; D and trimming were resolved from the DNA. The sample gives about 70,000 clones, roughly 81% of which show up once; more than 15% is in the top ten. Germline lookup yields CDR1 SGHTA and CDR2 FQGTGA. CDR3 length: 13 amino acids. The V and J ends lost 5 bases and 6 bases respectively, with 10 bases between them. Sequenced: peripheral blood. The sequence was obtained from a man older than 75 with acute or convalescent COVID-19. The chain employs TRBV7-3 and TRBJ2-2, with D unclear. DNA of the CDR3: TGTGCCAGCAGCCAACGGGTCGCCGGGGAGCTGTTTTTT. Translating gives CASSQRVAGELFF.